This T cell receptor beta chain was sequenced for a study of post-analysis software for immune sequencing data. Study-level results: Samples made in the same batch grouped tightly together by F measure. A handful of TRBV segments were significantly more frequent in patients than in controls. TRBV5-6, TRBV5-1 and TRBV20-1 were among these segments.

CDR1 and CDR2 from the germline V gene are SGHTA and FQGNSA. V lost 5 bases and J lost 4; bases outside the gene matches: 10. CDR3 length: 15 amino acids. Unique molecular identifiers were present in the TCR beta cDNA libraries. TCRdb analysed the PCR reads with MiXCR anew, one entry per CDR3 protein. Among fewer than 850,000 distinct CDR3 sequences, just over 45% were seen once, and the ten largest hold 4% to 5%. This clonotype was observed a handful of times. What it recognizes is unknown. This clonotype was sampled from a girl aged 5 to 17 with multiple sclerosis. The specimen was blood. The chain combines TRBV7-2 with TRBJ2-7, with 8 positions matching TRBD2. The CDR3 region is CASSRIAGSGYEQYF. CDR3 DNA sequence: TGTGCCAGCAGCCGCATAGCGGGATCTGGATACGAGCAGTACTTC. The complete variable domain, with remaining parts taken from reference TRBV7-2 and TRBJ2-7, reads GAGVSQSPSNKVTEKGKDVELRCDPISGHTALYWYRQSLGQGLEFLIYFQGNSAPDKSGLPSDRFSAERTGGSVSTLTIQRTQQEDSAVYLCASSRIAGSGYEQYFGPGTRLTVT.